One sample yielded the 12 T cell receptor beta chains listed below, sequenced in a study of blood T cell repertoires in COVID-19. Clones were read by immunoSEQ multiplex PCR, and TCRdb kept only the in-frame ones, dropping some. Of roughly 200,000 clones in the sample, over 70% are singletons; the top ten hold roughly 7.8%. Sequenced material: peripheral blood. These receptors were obtained from a middle-aged man with active or convalescent COVID-19.

The chain couples TRBV5-8 to TRBJ1-5; a possible D gene is TRBD1 (5 bases). V lost 2 bases, J lost 1 base, and 7 bases lay in between. Germline V CDR1 and CDR2: SGHTS, YDEGEE. The CDR3 extends over 14 amino acids. The CDR3 nucleotides are TGTGCCAGCAGCTTAGACAGCAGCAATCAGCCCCAGCATTTT. It specifies CASSLDSSNQPQHF.

The chain couples TRBV5-1 to TRBJ2-1; 7 bases match TRBD1. The germline CDR1 and CDR2 sequences are SGHRS and YFSETQ. The CDR3 is made up of 12 amino acids. The ends lost 3 bases at V and 12 bases at J; junction bases unmatched: 6. The CDR3 DNA follows: TGCGCCAGCAGCTCGGACAGGCGCGTGCAGTTCTTC. Translation gives CASSSDRRVQFF. Based on the CDR3 plus reference TRBV5-1 and TRBJ2-1, the full variable domain is KAGVTQTPRYLIKTRGQQVTLSCSPISGHRSVSWYQQTPGQGLQFLFEYFSETQRNKGNFPGRFSGRQFSNSRSEMNVSTLELGDSALYLCASSSDRRVQFFGPGTRLTVL.

The V call is TRBV12-3 or TRBV12-4, the J call TRBJ2-1, with D tentatively TRBD2 (6 bases). Trimming left V 4 bases short and J 10 bases short, with 14 bases between. The CDR3 contains 13 residues. CDR3 nucleotides: TGTGCCAGCAGTTCCCTCGGGGGTACAGAGCAGTTCTTC. This codes for CASSSLGGTEQFF.

The V and J genes are TRBV6-1 and TRBJ2-1, with 12 nucleotides matching TRBD2. J was trimmed by 8 bases and V by 3 bases; bases with no gene match: 8. The germline gives CDR1 MNHNS, CDR2 SASEGT. This CDR3 contains 16 residues. Here the CDR3 DNA reads TGTGCCAGCAGTGAGAGGTCGCTAGCGGGAGGGGATGAGCAGTTCTTC. Translating gives CASSERSLAGGDEQFF.

The chain joins TRBV7-2 to TRBJ2-5, with D possibly TRBD1 on 6 matching bases. Looked up from germline, CDR1 is SGHTA and CDR2 is FQGNSA. The germline V and J ends were trimmed by 2 bases and 2 bases, with 12 bases remaining between them. The CDR3 consists of 15 residues. The CDR3 nucleotides are TGTGCCAGCAGCTTACTCAAAGGACAGCAAGAGACCCAGTACTTC. Protein product: CASSLLKGQQETQYF.

The gene calls are TRBV30 and TRBJ2-3; 8 bases align to TRBD2. The CDR3 length is 16 residues. Germline CDR1 GTSNPN, CDR2 SVGIG (reference sequence). J lost 4 bases, V lost 0 bases, and 9 bases had no gene match. The CDR3 DNA sequence: TGTGCCTGGAGTGTCGGGTCTAGCGGGTTACCAGATACGCAGTATTTT. It codes for CAWSVGSSGLPDTQYF.

This chain links TRBV2 with TRBJ1-3, with D perhaps matching TRBD1 (6 bases). The CDR3 is 14 amino acids. CDR1 and CDR2 from the germline V gene are SNHLY and FYNNEI. The V end lost 5 bases, the J end lost 3 bases, and 11 bases lay between the germline ends. The DNA of the CDR3 is TGTGCCAGCAGTAGACAGGCAGTTGGAAACACCATATATTTT. This translates into CASSRQAVGNTIYF.

This clone was found a few times. The rearrangement links TRBV27 to TRBJ2-3; 9 nucleotides line up with TRBD2. Trimming cost V 1 base and J 0 bases; bases outside gene matches: 8. CDR1 is MNHEY, CDR2 SMNVEV, per germline (reference sequence). This CDR3 contains 18 residues. The DNA for the CDR3 is TGTGCCAGCAGTTTATATTGGGCTAGCGGGACCAGCACAGATACGCAGTATTTT. This encodes CASSLYWASGTSTDTQYF.

The rearrangement links TRBV10-3 to TRBJ1-6; TRBD1 matches at 7 bases. The J segment lost 7 bases and the V segment lost 6 bases, leaving 3 bases of the junction unmatched. Per germline, CDR1 ENHRY and CDR2 SYGVKD. This CDR3 is 13 amino acids long. The CDR3 is CAISRDRNSPLHF. CDR3 in DNA: TGTGCCATCAGCCGGGACAGAAATTCACCCCTCCACTTT.

The chain uses TRBV18 and TRBJ1-2; 7 bases map to TRBD1. Germline CDR1 and CDR2: KGHSH and LQKENI. Trimming took 6 bases from V and 8 from J; bases not matched to a gene: 15. The CDR3 is 15 residues long. For the CDR3, the DNA is TGTGCCAGCTCGGAGGATCCGGGACAGTCAATGGGCTACACCTTC. As protein: CASSEDPGQSMGYTF. Looking up the rest from reference TRBV18 and TRBJ1-2 gives the full variable domain: NAGVMQNPRHLVRRRGQEARLRCSPMKGHSHVYWYRQLPEEGLKFMVYLQKENIIDESGMPKERFSAEFPKEGPSILRIQQVVRGDSAAYFCASSEDPGQSMGYTFGSGTRLTVV.

The chain employs TRBV6-4 and TRBJ2-3; 7 bases match TRBD2. V lost 2 bases to trimming and J lost 6 bases; unmatched junction nucleotides: 5. CDR1 and CDR2 (germline): MRHNA, SNTAGT. The CDR3 runs to 14 residues. This chain's CDR3 is CASSDAAGVDTQYF. CDR3 bases: TGTGCCAGCAGTGACGCGGCGGGGGTTGATACGCAGTATTTT.

V usage is TRBV4-1 and J usage is TRBJ1-2, with D possibly matching TRBD1 (6 bases). This CDR3 has 18 amino acids. Germline CDR1 is MGHRA and CDR2 is YSYEKL. Trimming cost V 0 bases and J 4 bases, with 21 bases left between them. The CDR3 nucleotides are TGCGCCAGCAGCCAAGATGGGCCCTCAGGGGCGCTGAGCTATGGCTACACCTTC. Its translation: CASSQDGPSGALSYGYTF.